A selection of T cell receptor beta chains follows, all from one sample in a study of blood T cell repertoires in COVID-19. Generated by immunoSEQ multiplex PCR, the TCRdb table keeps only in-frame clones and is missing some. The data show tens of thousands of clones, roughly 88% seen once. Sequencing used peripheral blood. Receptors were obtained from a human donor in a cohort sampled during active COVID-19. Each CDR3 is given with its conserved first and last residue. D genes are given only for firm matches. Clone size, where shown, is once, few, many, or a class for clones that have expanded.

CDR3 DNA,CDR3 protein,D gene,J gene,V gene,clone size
TGTGCCAGCTCGGAGGACGTCAGAGGAGAGACCCAGTACTTC,CASSEDVRGETQYF,-,TRBJ2-5,TRBV18,-
TGCAGCGTCGTCCGGGAAAGAGAGACCCAGTACTTC,CSVVRERETQYF,-,TRBJ2-5,TRBV29-1,-
TGTGCCAGCAGTAGGCGAGGGGGGGCCTCCTCAGAGACCCAGTACTTC,CASSRRGGASSETQYF,-,TRBJ2-5,TRBV7-2,few
TGTGCCAGCAGCTTCGCTGGATCCCGGGACTATGAGCAGTTCTTC,CASSFAGSRDYEQFF,-,TRBJ2-1,TRBV5-4,-
TGTGCCAGCTCGACAGGGAAATCCTACGAGCAGTACTTC,CASSTGKSYEQYF,TRBD1,TRBJ2-7,TRBV12-3/TRBV12-4,-
TGCGCCAGCAGCTGGGACAGGGAAAACGGGGAGCTGTTTTTT,CASSWDRENGELFF,TRBD1,TRBJ2-2,TRBV5-1,-
TGTGCCAGCAGCCGTACAGGGGGCGGTGGAAACACCATATATTTT,CASSRTGGGGNTIYF,TRBD1,TRBJ1-3,TRBV7-2,-
TGTGCCAGCAGCCCTCCGACTAGCGGGGGCCCTGGGACCCAGTACTTC,CASSPPTSGGPGTQYF,TRBD2,TRBJ2-5,TRBV6-6,-
TGTGCCAGCAGCTCCGGAGGTGTTTGGACAGATACGCAGTATTTT,CASSSGGVWTDTQYF,-,TRBJ2-3,TRBV5-6,-
TGTGCCAGCAGCCAAGGGTTCACAGGGGGGTTAGATACGCAGTATTTT,CASSQGFTGGLDTQYF,TRBD1,TRBJ2-3,TRBV3-1/TRBV3-2,-
TGTGCCAGCAGCTCCACTAGCGGGGGTTTCATATGGGAGCAGTTCTTC,CASSSTSGGFIWEQFF,TRBD2,TRBJ2-1,TRBV11-3,-
TGTGCCAGCAGTTACTCCGGGACTAGAACCGGGGAGCTGTTTTTT,CASSYSGTRTGELFF,TRBD2,TRBJ2-2,TRBV6-5,-
TGTGCCAGCAGCTTTCCGGGACAAAACTATGGCTACACCTTC,CASSFPGQNYGYTF,-,TRBJ1-2,TRBV7-2,-
TGTGCCAGCAGCGTAGATTTAGGACTAGCGACGCAGTATTTT,CASSVDLGLATQYF,TRBD2,TRBJ2-3,TRBV9,-
TGTGCCAGCAGCCTGTCTCCCGTCACAGATACGCAGTATTTT,CASSLSPVTDTQYF,-,TRBJ2-3,TRBV14,-
TGTGCCAGCAGCGGATTCCAGGACAGCGATGGAAACACCATATATTTT,CASSGFQDSDGNTIYF,-,TRBJ1-3,TRBV5-4,-
TGCGCCAGCAGCTTGGCCGATCCGGTGAGGGATACGCAGTATTTT,CASSLADPVRDTQYF,-,TRBJ2-3,TRBV5-1,-
TGTGCCAGCTCCCCAGGTCCAGGGTACAATGAGCAGTTCTTC,CASSPGPGYNEQFF,-,TRBJ2-1,TRBV18,-
TGTGCCAGCAGCCTCCCCGGGGGGGCGACAACCAATGAGCAGTTCTTC,CASSLPGGATTNEQFF,TRBD2,TRBJ2-1,TRBV5-4,-
TGTGCCAGTAGTGTACACAGGGTGTCTAACTATGGCTACACCTTC,CASSVHRVSNYGYTF,-,TRBJ1-2,TRBV19,-
TGTGCCAGCAGACAAGGGGCCACTCGGACCGGGGAGCTGTTTTTT,CASRQGATRTGELFF,-,TRBJ2-2,TRBV6-6,-
TGTGCCAGTACGGGACAGGGGGCAACTAATGAAAAACTGTTTTTT,CASTGQGATNEKLFF,TRBD1,TRBJ1-4,TRBV19,-
TGTGCCAGCAGCTTAGGGGGGGGCCCCTTCAATGAGCAGTTCTTC,CASSLGGGPFNEQFF,-,TRBJ2-1,TRBV7-8,-
TGCGCCAGCAGTCATCCCAGGGCCGCTGAAGCTTTCTTT,CASSHPRAAEAFF,-,TRBJ1-1,TRBV4-1,-
TGTGCCTGGACCGGGGGCTATGGCTACACCTTC,CAWTGGYGYTF,-,TRBJ1-2,TRBV30,-
TGTGCCAGCACCCCCCCTGAGCAGTACTTC,CASTPPEQYF,-,TRBJ2-7,TRBV21-1,-
TGTGCCAGCAGCCAAGTACCGCTTTCCGGTAACACCATATATTTT,CASSQVPLSGNTIYF,-,TRBJ1-3,TRBV3-1/TRBV3-2,-
TGTGCCAGCTGGGGGGGAACCGTGAACACTGAAGCTTTCTTT,CASWGGTVNTEAFF,-,TRBJ1-1,TRBV6-5,few
TGTGCCGGGGGCACCCCTTTGAACACTGAAGCTTTCTTT,CAGGTPLNTEAFF,-,TRBJ1-1,TRBV2,-
TGCAGTGACCTGGGGGGTAGCTATGGCTACACCTTC,CSDLGGSYGYTF,-,TRBJ1-2,TRBV29-1,-
TGTGCCAGCACCTCCTGGGCAGGGGGCGGCAACACCGGGGAGCTGTTTTTT,CASTSWAGGGNTGELFF,TRBD1,TRBJ2-2,TRBV5-5,once
TGTGCCAGCAGTTTAGCCAGGGAGGGTGGCTACACCTTC,CASSLAREGGYTF,-,TRBJ1-2,TRBV12-3/TRBV12-4,-
TGTGCCTGGAGTGTCAGTAACTATGGCTACACCTTC,CAWSVSNYGYTF,-,TRBJ1-2,TRBV30,-
TGTGCCAGTAGTATATCCGGGACAGCCAATCCGGGGGAGCAGTACTTC,CASSISGTANPGEQYF,TRBD1,TRBJ2-7,TRBV19,-
TGTGCCAGCAGCCAAGCCCGGGATAGCGGGGTCAGATCCTACGAGCAGTACTTC,CASSQARDSGVRSYEQYF,TRBD2,TRBJ2-7,TRBV3-1/TRBV3-2,-
TGTGCCAGCTCACCACCGGATCAGGTTCATGGCTACACCTTC,CASSPPDQVHGYTF,-,TRBJ1-2,TRBV18,few
TGTGCCACCAGTGATTGGACTAGCGTTTCCAATGAGCAGTTCTTC,CATSDWTSVSNEQFF,TRBD2,TRBJ2-1,TRBV24-1,-
TGTGCCAGCAGTCCCGGGACAGCTAACTATGGCTACACCTTC,CASSPGTANYGYTF,TRBD1,TRBJ1-2,TRBV6-2/TRBV6-3,few
TGTGCCTGGACACATTCCTACGAGCAGTACTTC,CAWTHSYEQYF,-,TRBJ2-7,TRBV30,-
TGTGCCATCAGTGTAGTATGGAAAAGGAGCTCCTACAATGAGCAGTTCTTC,CAISVVWKRSSYNEQFF,-,TRBJ2-1,TRBV10-3,-